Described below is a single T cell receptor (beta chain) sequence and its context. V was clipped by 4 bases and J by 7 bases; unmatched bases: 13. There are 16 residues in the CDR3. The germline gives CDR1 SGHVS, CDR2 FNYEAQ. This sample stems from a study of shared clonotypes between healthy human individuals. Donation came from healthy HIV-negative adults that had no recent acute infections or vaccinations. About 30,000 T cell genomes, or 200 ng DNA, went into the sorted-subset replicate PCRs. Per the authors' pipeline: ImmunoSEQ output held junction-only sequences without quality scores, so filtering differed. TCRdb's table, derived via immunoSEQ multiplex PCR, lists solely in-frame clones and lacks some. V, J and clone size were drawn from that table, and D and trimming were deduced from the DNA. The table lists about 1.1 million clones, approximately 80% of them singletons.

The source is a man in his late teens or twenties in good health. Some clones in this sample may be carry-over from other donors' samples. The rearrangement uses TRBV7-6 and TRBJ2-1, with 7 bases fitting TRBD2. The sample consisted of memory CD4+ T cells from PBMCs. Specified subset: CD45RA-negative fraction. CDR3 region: CASSSIRGGSINEQFF. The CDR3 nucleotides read TGTGCCAGCAGCTCCATACGAGGCGGGAGCATAAATGAGCAGTTCTTC.